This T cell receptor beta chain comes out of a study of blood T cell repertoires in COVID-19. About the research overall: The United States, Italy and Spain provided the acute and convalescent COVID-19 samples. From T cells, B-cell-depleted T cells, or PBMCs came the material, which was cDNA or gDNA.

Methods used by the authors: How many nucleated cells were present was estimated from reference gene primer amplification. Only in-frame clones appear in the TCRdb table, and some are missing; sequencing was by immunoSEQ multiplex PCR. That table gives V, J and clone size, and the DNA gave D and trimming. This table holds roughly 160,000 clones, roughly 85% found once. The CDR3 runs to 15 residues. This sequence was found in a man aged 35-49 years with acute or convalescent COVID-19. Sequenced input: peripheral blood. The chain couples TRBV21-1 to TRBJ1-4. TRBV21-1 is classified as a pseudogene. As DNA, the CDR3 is TGTGCCCCAAAAAGGGGAGGGGATCGGGACCGAAAAACTGTTTTT. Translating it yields CAPKRGGDRDRKTVF.